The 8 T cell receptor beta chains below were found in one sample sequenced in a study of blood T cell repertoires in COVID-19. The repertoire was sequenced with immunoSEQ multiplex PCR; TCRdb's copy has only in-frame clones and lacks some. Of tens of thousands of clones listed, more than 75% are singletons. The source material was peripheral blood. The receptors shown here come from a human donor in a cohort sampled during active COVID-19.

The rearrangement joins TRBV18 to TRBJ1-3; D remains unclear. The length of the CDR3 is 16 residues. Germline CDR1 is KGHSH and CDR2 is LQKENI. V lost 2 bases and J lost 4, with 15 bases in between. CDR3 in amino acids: CASSPRRYAEGNTIYF. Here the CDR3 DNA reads TGTGCCAGCTCACCAAGACGGTACGCGGAAGGAAACACCATATATTTT.

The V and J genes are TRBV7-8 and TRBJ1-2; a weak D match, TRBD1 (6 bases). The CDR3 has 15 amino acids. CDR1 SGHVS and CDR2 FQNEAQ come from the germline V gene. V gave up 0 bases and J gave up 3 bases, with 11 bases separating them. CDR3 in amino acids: CASSLASGGHYGYTF. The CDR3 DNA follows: TGTGCCAGCAGCTTAGCGTCGGGGGGGCACTATGGCTACACCTTC.

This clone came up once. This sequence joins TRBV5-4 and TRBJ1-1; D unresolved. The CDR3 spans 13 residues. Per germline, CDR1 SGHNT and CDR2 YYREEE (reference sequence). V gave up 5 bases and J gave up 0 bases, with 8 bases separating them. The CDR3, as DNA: TGTGCCAGCAGTCTTGACATGAACACTGAAGCTTTCTTT. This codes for CASSLDMNTEAFF.

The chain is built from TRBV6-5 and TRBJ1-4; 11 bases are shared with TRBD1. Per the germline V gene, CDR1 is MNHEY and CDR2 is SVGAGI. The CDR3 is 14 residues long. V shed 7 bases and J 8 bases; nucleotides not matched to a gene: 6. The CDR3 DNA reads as TGTGCCAGCACCAGAGGGACAGGGGGAGAAAAACTGTTTTTT. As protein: CASTRGTGGEKLFF.

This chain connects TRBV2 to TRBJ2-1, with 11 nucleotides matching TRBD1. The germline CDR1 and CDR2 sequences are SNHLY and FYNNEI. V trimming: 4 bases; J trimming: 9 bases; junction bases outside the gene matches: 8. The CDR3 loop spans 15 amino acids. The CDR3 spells CASSGRDRGIVEQFF. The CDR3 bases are TGTGCCAGCAGTGGAAGGGACAGGGGGATTGTTGAGCAGTTCTTC.

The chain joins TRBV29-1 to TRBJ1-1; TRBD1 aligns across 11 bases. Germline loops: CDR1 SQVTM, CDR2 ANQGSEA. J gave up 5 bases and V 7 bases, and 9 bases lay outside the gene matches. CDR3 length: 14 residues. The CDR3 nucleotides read TGCAGCGCCGTAACCGGGACAGGGGGGACTGAAGCTTTCTTT. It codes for CSAVTGTGGTEAFF. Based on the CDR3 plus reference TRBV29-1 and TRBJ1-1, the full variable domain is SAVISQKPSRDICQRGTSLTIQCQVDSQVTMMFWYRQQPGQSLTLIATANQGSEATYESGFVIDKFPISRPNLTFSTLTVSNMSPEDSSIYLCSAVTGTGGTEAFFGQGTRLTVV.

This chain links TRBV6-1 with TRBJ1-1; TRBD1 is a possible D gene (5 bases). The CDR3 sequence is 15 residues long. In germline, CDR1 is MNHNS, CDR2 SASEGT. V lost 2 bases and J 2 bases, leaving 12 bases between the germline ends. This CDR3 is CASSEPGNVNTEAFF. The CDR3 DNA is TGTGCCAGCAGTGAACCAGGGAACGTTAACACTGAAGCTTTCTTT.

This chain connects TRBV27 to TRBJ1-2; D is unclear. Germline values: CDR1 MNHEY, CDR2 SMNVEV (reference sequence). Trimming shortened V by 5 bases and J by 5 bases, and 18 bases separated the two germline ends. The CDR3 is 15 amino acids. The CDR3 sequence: CASSPTTRLIYGYTF. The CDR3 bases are TGTGCCAGCAGTCCTACGACGAGACTGATTTATGGCTACACCTTC.